The clone carrying this TCR beta chain has ten or more counts. This entry comes from a study of Graves' ophthalmopathy and Graves' hyperthyroidism. Turning to the study itself: Peripheral blood was gathered at first diagnosis, ahead of any treatment whatsoever.

Scientists amplified the TCR beta CDR3 regions from RNA transcripts. The first round was an RT-PCR with HTBI primers, and the second round was a multiplex PCR. TCRdb reanalysed the multiplex PCR reads using MiXCR and keeps one entry per CDR3 protein. The sample carries around 400,000 distinct CDR3 sequences, around 17% recorded once. CDR1 is KGHDR and CDR2 is SFDVKD in the germline V gene. This CDR3 comprises 13 residues. After removal of 12 bases from V and 2 bases from J, the junction contained 4 bases not matched to a gene. A duration under 3 months, NOSPECS ≥4, CAS ≥3 and moderate-to-severe activity characterized the donors with ophthalmopathy.

This TCR came from a woman under 30 with Graves' ophthalmopathy. Sequencing used peripheral blood. V usage is TRBV24-1 and J usage is TRBJ2-5; 11 bases align to TRBD2. The DNA of the CDR3 is TGTGCCGCCCGGACTAGCGGGCAAGAGACCCAGTACTTC. Translated: CAARTSGQETQYF.